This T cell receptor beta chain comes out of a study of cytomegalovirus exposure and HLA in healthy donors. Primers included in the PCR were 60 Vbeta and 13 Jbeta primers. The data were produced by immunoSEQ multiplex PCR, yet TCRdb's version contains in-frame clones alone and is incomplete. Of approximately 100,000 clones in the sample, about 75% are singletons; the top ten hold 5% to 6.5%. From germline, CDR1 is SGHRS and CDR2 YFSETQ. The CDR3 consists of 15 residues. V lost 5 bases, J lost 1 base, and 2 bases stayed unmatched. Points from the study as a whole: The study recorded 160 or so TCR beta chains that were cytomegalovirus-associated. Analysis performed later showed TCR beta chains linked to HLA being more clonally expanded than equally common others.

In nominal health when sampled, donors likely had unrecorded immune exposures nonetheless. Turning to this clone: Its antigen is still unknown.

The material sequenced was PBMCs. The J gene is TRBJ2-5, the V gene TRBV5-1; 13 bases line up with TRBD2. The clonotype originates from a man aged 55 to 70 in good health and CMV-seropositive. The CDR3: CASRTSGGFQETQYF. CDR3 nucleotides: TGCGCCAGCAGGACTAGCGGGGGGTTCCAAGAGACCCAGTACTTC.